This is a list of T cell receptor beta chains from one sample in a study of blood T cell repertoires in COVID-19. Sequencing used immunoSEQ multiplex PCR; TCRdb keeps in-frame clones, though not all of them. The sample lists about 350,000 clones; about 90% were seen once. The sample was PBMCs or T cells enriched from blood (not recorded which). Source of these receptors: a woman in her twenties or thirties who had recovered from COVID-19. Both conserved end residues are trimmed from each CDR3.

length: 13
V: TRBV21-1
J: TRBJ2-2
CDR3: ASSILQGTTGELF

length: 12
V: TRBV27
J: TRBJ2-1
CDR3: ASSLYQGSGEQF

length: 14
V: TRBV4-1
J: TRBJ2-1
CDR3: ASSLGGLAVYNEQF

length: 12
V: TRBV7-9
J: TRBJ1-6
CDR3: AVVPLLYNSPLH

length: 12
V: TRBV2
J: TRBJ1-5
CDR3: ASRETGGNQPQH

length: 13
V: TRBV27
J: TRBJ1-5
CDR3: ASSLSGPYNQPQH

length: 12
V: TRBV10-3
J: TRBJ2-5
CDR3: AISVGGAEETQY

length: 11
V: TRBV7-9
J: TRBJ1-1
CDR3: ASSLGGGTEAF

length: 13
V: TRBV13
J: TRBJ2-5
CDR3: ASSLGGTSEETQY

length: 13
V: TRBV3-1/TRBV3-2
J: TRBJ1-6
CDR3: ASSQGGRANSPLH

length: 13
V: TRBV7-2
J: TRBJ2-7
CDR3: ASSNPGQREWEQY

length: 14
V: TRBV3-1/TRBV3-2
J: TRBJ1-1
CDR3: ASSQEGGQGATEAF

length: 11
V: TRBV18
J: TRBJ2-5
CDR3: ASSPPAGETQY

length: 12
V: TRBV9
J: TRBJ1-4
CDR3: ASSVRQGAEKLF

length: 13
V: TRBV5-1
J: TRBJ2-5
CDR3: ASSLGTGDQETQY

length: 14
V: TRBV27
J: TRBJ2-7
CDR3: ASSPSSGELTFEQY

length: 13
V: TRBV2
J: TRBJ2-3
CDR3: ASSEAAGFTDTQY

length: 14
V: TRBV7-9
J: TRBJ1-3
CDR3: ASSFPGDKPGNTIY

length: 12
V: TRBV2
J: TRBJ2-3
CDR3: ASMRDSSTDTQY

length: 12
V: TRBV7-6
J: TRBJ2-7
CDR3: ASSRDRGFYEQY

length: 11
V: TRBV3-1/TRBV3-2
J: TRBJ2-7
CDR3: ASSQATTDEQY

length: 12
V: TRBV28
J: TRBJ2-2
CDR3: ASSRRENTGELF

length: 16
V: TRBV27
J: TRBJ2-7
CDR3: ASSPTSGGVSGRVEQY

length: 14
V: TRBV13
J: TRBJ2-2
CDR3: ASSPIGGGATGELF

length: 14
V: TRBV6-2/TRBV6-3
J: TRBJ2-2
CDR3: ASSFRPGTNTGELF

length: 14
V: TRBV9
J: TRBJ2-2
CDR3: ASSVPRTGATGELF

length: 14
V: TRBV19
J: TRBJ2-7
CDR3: ASSPNSGQVAYEQY

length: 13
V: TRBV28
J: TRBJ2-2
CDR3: ASSPTGAGTGELF

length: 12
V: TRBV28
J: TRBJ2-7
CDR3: ASTIDRQSYEQY

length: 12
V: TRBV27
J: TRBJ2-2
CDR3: ASRLTGYTGELF

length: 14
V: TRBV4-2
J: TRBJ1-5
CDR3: ASSQTLRGNNQPQH

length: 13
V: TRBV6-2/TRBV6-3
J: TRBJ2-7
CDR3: ASSIRTSGRYEQY

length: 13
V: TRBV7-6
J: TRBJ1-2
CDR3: ASSLEPGQLYGYT

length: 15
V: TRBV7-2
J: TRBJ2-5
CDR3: ASSSLAGGFRPETQY